One sample yielded the 18 T cell receptor beta chains listed below, sequenced in a study of T cells in Graves' hyperthyroidism and ophthalmopathy. Amplified TCR beta CDR3 regions came from RNA transcripts. With the HTBI primer set, the TCR CDR3 went through a first round of RT-PCR. TCRdb analysed the multiplex PCR reads with MiXCR anew, one entry per CDR3 protein. Of 200,000 to 250,000 distinct CDR3 sequences in the sample, approximately 16% were seen once. The source material was blood. These TCRs come from a woman between 18 and 29 years old with Graves' ophthalmopathy.

This chain uses TRBV28 with TRBJ2-5; 15 nucleotides agree with TRBD2. The V gene end was trimmed by 7 bases and the J gene end by 3 bases; junction bases not matched to a gene: 12. CDR1 and CDR2 (germline): MDHEN, SYDVKM. The CDR3 loop spans 18 amino acids. CDR3 region: CASNPTVRTSGGEETQYF. The CDR3 DNA is TGTGCCAGCAACCCAACGGTGAGGACTAGCGGGGGGGAAGAGACCCAGTACTTC.

This clonotype came up a few times. A much larger clone lies a single base off, so this may be a read error. The chain couples TRBV2 to TRBJ1-5, with 7 bases that match TRBD1. The junction had 10 bases not matched to a gene; V was cut back by 7 bases and J by 1 base. There are 16 residues in the CDR3. CDR1 is SNHLY and CDR2 is FYNNEI in the germline V gene. Written as DNA, the CDR3 is TGTGCCAGCAATACCCGGACAGGAGGGAGCAATCAGCCCCAGCATTTT. Residues: CASNTRTGGSNQPQHF.

This clonotype was detected only once. A much larger clone sits a single nucleotide away, making a read error possible. The rearrangement uses TRBV3-1 and TRBJ1-2, with D perhaps matching TRBD1 (6 bases). V lost 1 base and J lost 7, with 10 bases in between. The CDR3 is 13 residues long. Germline assignment: CDR1 LGHDT and CDR2 YNNKEL (reference sequence). In nucleotides, the CDR3 is TGTGCCAGCAGCCAAGGGCAGGGGACTGGCTACACCTTC. Translating it yields CASSQGQGTGYTF.

This chain uses TRBV7-2 with TRBJ2-1; 12 bases agree with TRBD2. This CDR3 contains 16 residues. With 2 bases clipped from V and 9 bases from J, the junction kept 8 bases outside the gene matches. Germline V gives CDR1 SGHTA, CDR2 FQGNSA. The CDR3 nucleotides are TGTGCCAGCAGCTTACTGGGGCCTAGCGGGGGGGGTGAGCAGTTCTTC. Protein sequence: CASSLLGPSGGGEQFF.

This clonotype was seen ten or more times. The junction departs from the called germline gene at one end, perhaps through a read error. This chain joins TRBV19 and TRBJ1-2, with D possibly TRBD1 on 5 matching bases. Germline loops: CDR1 LNHDA, CDR2 SQIVND (reference sequence). The CDR3 is 13 residues long. CDR3 residues: CASTNQGNSGYTF. As DNA, the CDR3 is TGTGCCAGCACTAATCAGGGAAACTCTGGCTACACCTTC.

This clonotype was seen ten or more times. V and J are TRBV2 and TRBJ1-1; TRBD1 agrees at 9 bases. The V segment lost 8 bases and the J segment 3 bases; nucleotides outside the gene matches: 4. Germline-derived CDR1 and CDR2 are SNHLY and FYNNEI. This CDR3 has 13 residues. The CDR3 spells CASLGQGDTEAFF. CDR3 DNA sequence: TGTGCCAGCCTGGGACAGGGTGACACTGAAGCTTTCTTT.

In this sample, this clonotype turned up many times. The V gene is TRBV5-5, the J gene TRBJ2-7; TRBD1 might be the D (6 bases). The germline V gene has CDR1 SGHKS and CDR2 YYEKEE (reference sequence). The V and J ends lost 4 bases and 5 bases respectively, with 22 bases between them. The CDR3 extends over 16 amino acids. The chain's CDR3 is CASSEPAQGIWDEQYF. The CDR3 coding sequence is TGTGCCAGCAGCGAACCTGCACAGGGAATTTGGGACGAGCAGTACTTC.

This clonotype was found many times. V usage is TRBV28 and J usage is TRBJ2-4; D is possibly TRBD1 (6 bases). Trimming left V 3 bases short and J 0 bases short, with 18 bases between. Germline V gene sequence: CDR1 MDHEN, CDR2 SYDVKM. The CDR3 is 18 amino acids. CDR3 sequence (DNA): TGTGCCAGCAGTTTGACCGGGACACCTACTCTAGCCAAAAACATTCAGTACTTC. Protein: CASSLTGTPTLAKNIQYF. Drawing the rest from reference TRBV28 and TRBJ2-4, the complete variable domain is DVKVTQSSRYLVKRTGEKVFLECVQDMDHENMFWYRQDPGLGLRLIYFSYDVKMKEKGDIPEGYSVSREKKERFSLILESASTNQTSMYLCASSLTGTPTLAKNIQYFGAGTRLSVL.

The genes are TRBV5-5 and TRBJ1-2; weak D call: TRBD1 (6 bases). CDR1 and CDR2 (germline): SGHKS, YYEKEE (reference sequence). V gave up 4 bases and J gave up 4 bases, with 20 bases separating them. The CDR3 is 16 residues long. CDR3 residues: CASSPSMGAQGYGYTF. The DNA of the CDR3 is TGTGCCAGCAGCCCCAGTATGGGGGCACAGGGCTATGGCTACACCTTC. Looking up the rest from reference TRBV5-5 and TRBJ1-2 gives the full variable domain: DAGVTQSPTHLIKTRGQQVTLRCSPISGHKSVSWYQQVLGQGPQFIFQYYEKEERGRGNFPDRFSARQFPNYSSELNVNALLLGDSALYLCASSPSMGAQGYGYTFGSGTRLTVV.

This clonotype was seen only a few times. The rearrangement joins TRBV6-1 to TRBJ1-5; 9 nucleotides agree with TRBD1. With 6 bases clipped from V and 7 bases from J, the junction kept 13 bases outside the gene matches. The CDR3 spans 16 residues. Germline CDR1 is MNHNS and CDR2 is SASEGT. The DNA for the CDR3 is TGTGCCAGCAGCAATCAACGGGACAGGGCTGGACAGCCCCAGCATTTT. This translates into CASSNQRDRAGQPQHF.

This clonotype occurred many times. The rearrangement uses TRBV30 and TRBJ2-1; 10 nucleotides align to TRBD2. Looked up from germline, CDR1 is GTSNPN and CDR2 is SVGIG (reference sequence). V shed 0 bases and J 13 bases; nucleotides not matched to a gene: 3. This CDR3 has 12 amino acids. CDR3 DNA: TGTGCCTGGAGTGTCCTAGCGGGGGACCAGTTCTTC. Its translation: CAWSVLAGDQFF.

This clonotype was counted many times. V gene TRBV28 combines with J gene TRBJ1-1; D unclear. From germline, CDR1 is MDHEN and CDR2 SYDVKM. The CDR3 runs to 14 residues. V was shortened by 6 bases and J by 1 base, with 12 bases between the two germline ends. The CDR3 loop is CASSLRQTNTEAFF. DNA of the CDR3: TGTGCCAGCAGCCTGCGGCAAACGAACACTGAAGCTTTCTTT.

There are many counts of this clonotype. The V and J genes are TRBV29-1 and TRBJ1-2; D gene uncertain. Germline V gene lookup returns CDR1 SQVTM and CDR2 ANQGSEA. CDR3 size: 13 residues. Trimming took 0 bases from V and 3 from J, leaving 8 bases between them. The chain's CDR3 is CSVEDRGDYGYTF. The CDR3 nucleotides are TGCAGCGTTGAAGACCGTGGCGACTATGGCTACACCTTC.

The table lists this clonotype with many counts. This chain joins TRBV20-1 and TRBJ2-1; unclear D gene. The germline V and J ends were trimmed by 2 bases and 6 bases, with 11 bases remaining between them. The germline V gene encodes CDR1 DFQATT and CDR2 SNEGSKA (reference sequence). The CDR3 extends over 13 amino acids. CDR3 nucleotides: TGCAGTGCTAGACGGCTAGTAGGCAATGAGCAGTTCTTC. It yields the protein CSARRLVGNEQFF.

The chain combines TRBV12-3 or TRBV12-4 with TRBJ2-5, with 12 bases identical to TRBD2. J was trimmed by 5 bases and V by 6 bases; bases with no gene match: 13. This CDR3 is built from 17 residues. CDR3 DNA: TGTGCCAGCAGCCAAATAACTAGCGGGGGGCCCTGGGAGACCCAGTACTTC. Translation: CASSQITSGGPWETQYF.

This clonotype occurred many times. The CDR3 sequence: CASSLTGSQDSSYEQYF. The CDR3 DNA is TGTGCCAGCAGCTTAACGGGTTCACAGGATAGCTCCTACGAGCAGTACTTC. The chain is built from TRBV7-3 and TRBJ2-7; D may be TRBD1 (5 bases). The CDR3 is 17 amino acids. V lost 0 bases, J lost 0 bases, and 15 bases lay in between. The germline gives CDR1 SGHTA, CDR2 FQGTGA.

This clonotype came up a few times. The chain carries TRBV15 and TRBJ2-1; TRBD2 is a possible D gene (6 bases). V dropped 3 bases and J dropped 4 bases, with 16 bases sitting between them. Germline V gives CDR1 LNHNV, CDR2 YYDKDF (reference sequence). The CDR3 runs 16 residues. The CDR3: CATSSYTGVRYNEQFF. The CDR3 nucleotides are TGTGCCACCAGCAGCTACACGGGAGTGCGGTACAATGAGCAGTTCTTC.

Many counts were recorded for this clonotype. The chain recombines TRBV6-1 with TRBJ2-3, with 14 bases aligning to TRBD2. Trimming took 6 bases from V and 3 from J; bases not matched to a gene: 11. The CDR3 contains 18 residues. CDR1 is MNHNS, CDR2 SASEGT, per germline. Here the CDR3 reads CASRPGLAGGVRTDTQYF. Written as DNA, the CDR3 is TGTGCCAGCAGGCCCGGACTAGCGGGAGGTGTAAGGACAGATACGCAGTATTTT.